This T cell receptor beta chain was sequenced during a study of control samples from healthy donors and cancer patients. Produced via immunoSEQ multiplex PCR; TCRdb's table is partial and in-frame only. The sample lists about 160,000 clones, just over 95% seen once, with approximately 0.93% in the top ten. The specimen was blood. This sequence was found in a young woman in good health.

This CDR3 is CASNPGTEAFF. The CDR3 nucleotides are TGTGCCAGCAACCCCGGTACTGAAGCTTTCTTT. This chain joins TRBV6-5 and TRBJ1-1, with D unclear. Germline CDR1 and CDR2: MNHEY and SVGAGI. V gave up 7 bases and J gave up 5 bases, with 8 bases separating them. CDR3 size: 11 residues.